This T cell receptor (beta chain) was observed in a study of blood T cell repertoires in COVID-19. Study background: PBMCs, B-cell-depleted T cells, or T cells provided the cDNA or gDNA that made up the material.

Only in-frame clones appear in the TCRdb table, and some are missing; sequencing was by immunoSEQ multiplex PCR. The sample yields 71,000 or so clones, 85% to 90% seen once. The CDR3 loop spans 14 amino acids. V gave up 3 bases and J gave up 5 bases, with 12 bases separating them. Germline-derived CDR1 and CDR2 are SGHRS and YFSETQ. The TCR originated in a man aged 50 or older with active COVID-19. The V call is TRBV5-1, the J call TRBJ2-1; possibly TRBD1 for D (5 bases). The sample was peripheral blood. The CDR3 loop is CASSSPGLHNEQFF. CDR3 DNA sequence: TGCGCCAGCAGCTCCCCAGGGTTACACAATGAGCAGTTCTTC.